This is a list of T cell receptor beta chains from one sample in a study of early stage breast cancer tumors. Clones were read by immunoSEQ multiplex PCR, and TCRdb kept only the in-frame ones, dropping some. The top ten clones hold approximately 4.8% of a sample with more than 55,000 clones, over 80% of them seen once. The specimen was blood. These receptors originate from a person in their 40s with breast cancer. Each CDR3 is given with its conserved first and last residue. D genes are given only for firm matches. Size values are once, few and many counts, or a class for expanded clones, and some rows have none.

V	D	J	length	size	CDR3	DNA
TRBV19	TRBD1	TRBJ1-1	15	few	CASSARQGWDTEAFF	TGTGCCAGTAGTGCGAGACAGGGTTGGGACACTGAAGCTTTCTTT
TRBV18	-	TRBJ1-5	13	once	CASSPDKAQPQHF	TGTGCCAGCTCACCAGATAAAGCTCAGCCCCAGCATTTT
TRBV5-8	-	TRBJ1-1	14	-	CASSSRGSGTEAFF	TGTGCCAGCAGCTCGAGGGGTTCCGGCACTGAAGCTTTCTTT
TRBV7-3	TRBD1	TRBJ2-1	13	-	CASSSGGYNEQFF	TGTGCCAGCAGCTCAGGGGGCTACAATGAGCAGTTCTTC
TRBV19	TRBD1	TRBJ2-6	15	few	CASSIGQAGANVLTF	TGTGCCAGTAGTATCGGACAGGCTGGGGCCAACGTCCTGACTTTC
TRBV2	-	TRBJ2-5	10	-	CASRGETQYF	TGTGCCAGCAGAGGGGAGACCCAGTACTTC
TRBV7-9	-	TRBJ1-1	15	-	CASSFSGSRGTEAFF	TGTGCCAGCAGCTTTAGTGGCAGCCGGGGCACTGAAGCTTTCTTT
TRBV6-5	TRBD1	TRBJ1-3	14	-	CASRQDRGGNTIYF	TGTGCCAGCAGACAGGACAGGGGTGGAAACACCATATATTTT
TRBV18	TRBD1	TRBJ1-4	14	-	CASSPGQINEKLFF	TGTGCCAGCTCCCCGGGACAGATAAATGAAAAACTGTTTTTT
TRBV4-1	-	TRBJ1-4	14	-	CASSPTGADEKLFF	TGCGCCAGCAGCCCAACCGGGGCCGATGAAAAACTGTTTTTT
TRBV13	-	TRBJ2-7	13	once	CASSLGGSYEQYF	TGTGCCAGCAGCTTGGGGGGCTCCTACGAGCAGTACTTC
TRBV4-1	TRBD2	TRBJ2-3	18	-	CASSQVLVLAGVRDTQYF	TGCGCCAGCAGCCAAGTGTTAGTACTAGCGGGAGTTAGGGATACGCAGTATTTT
TRBV27	-	TRBJ1-5	13	-	CASSPRGSQPQHF	TGTGCCAGCAGTCCCAGGGGATCTCAGCCCCAGCATTTT
TRBV5-4	-	TRBJ1-4	15	-	CASSLGKGFSEKLFF	TGTGCCAGCAGCTTGGGGAAGGGCTTTAGTGAAAAACTGTTTTTT
TRBV27	TRBD1	TRBJ1-2	14	-	CASSTRTGISGYTF	TGTGCCAGCAGTACCCGGACAGGGATCTCCGGCTACACCTTC
TRBV15	-	TRBJ2-6	17	few	CATSRDPPSSGANVLTF	TGTGCCACCAGCAGAGATCCACCGAGCTCTGGGGCCAACGTCCTGACTTTC
TRBV2	-	TRBJ2-2	13	once	CASIGVNTGELFF	TGTGCCAGTATTGGAGTAAACACCGGGGAGCTGTTTTTT
TRBV19	-	TRBJ2-3	14	-	CASSPKRRTDTQYF	TGTGCCAGTAGTCCCAAGCGGCGCACAGATACGCAGTATTTT
TRBV19	-	TRBJ2-7	12	-	CASSIRGYEQYF	TGTGCCAGTAGTATTAGGGGCTACGAGCAGTACTTC
TRBV4-1	-	TRBJ1-4	16	-	CASSQPRGGRFEKLFF	TGCGCCAGCAGCCAACCCCGGGGGGGACGGTTTGAAAAACTGTTTTTT
TRBV18	-	TRBJ2-2	13	-	CASSPPNTGELFF	TGTGCCAGCTCACCACCGAACACCGGGGAGCTGTTTTTT
TRBV7-7	TRBD2	TRBJ2-1	11	-	CASSGGSEQFF	TGTGCTAGCAGCGGGGGGTCTGAGCAGTTCTTC
TRBV4-1	-	TRBJ2-7	14	-	CASSQGLAGYEQYF	TGCGCCAGCAGCCAAGGGCTAGCAGGATACGAGCAGTACTTC
TRBV2	-	TRBJ2-3	12	-	CASRETRDTQYF	TGTGCCAGCAGGGAAACTAGGGATACGCAGTATTTT
TRBV4-1	-	TRBJ2-1	14	-	CASSQERRLNEQFF	TGCGCCAGCAGCCAAGAACGACGACTAAATGAGCAGTTCTTC
TRBV7-3	TRBD2	TRBJ2-1	17	-	CASSLGGTSGRAREQFF	TGTGCCAGCAGCTTAGGGGGGACTAGCGGGAGGGCCAGGGAGCAGTTCTTC
TRBV5-1	TRBD1	TRBJ1-2	16	once	CASSPGQGGSNYGYTF	TGCGCCAGCAGCCCCGGACAGGGGGGCAGTAACTATGGCTACACCTTC
TRBV2	TRBD1	TRBJ2-4	17	-	CASSDFGTVLAKNIQYF	TGTGCCAGCAGTGATTTCGGGACAGTCCTAGCCAAAAACATTCAGTACTTC
TRBV9	-	TRBJ1-1	14	-	CASSVGGGWTEAFF	TGTGCCAGCAGCGTAGGTGGGGGCTGGACTGAAGCTTTCTTT
TRBV30	-	TRBJ1-2	11	-	CAWEGGGGYTF	TGTGCCTGGGAGGGGGGCGGAGGCTACACCTTC
TRBV30	TRBD2	TRBJ2-7	15	-	CAWSSTSGSSYEQYF	TGTGCCTGGAGTTCGACTAGCGGGAGTTCCTACGAGCAGTACTTC
TRBV6-5	TRBD2	TRBJ2-7	16	-	CASSFASGGKSYEQYF	TGTGCCAGCAGTTTTGCGTCGGGAGGGAAATCCTACGAGCAGTACTTC
TRBV5-4	-	TRBJ1-1	14	-	CASSLDRVDTEAFF	TGTGCCAGCAGCTTGGACAGGGTGGACACTGAAGCTTTCTTT
TRBV2	TRBD1	TRBJ2-5	15	-	CASSEGGQGLETQYF	TGTGCCAGCAGTGAAGGGGGACAGGGTTTAGAGACCCAGTACTTC
TRBV19	-	TRBJ1-3	14	-	CASIAPGSGNTIYF	TGTGCCAGTATTGCCCCGGGCTCTGGAAACACCATATATTTT
TRBV28	-	TRBJ1-2	14	-	CASRSSPVYYGYTF	TGTGCCAGCAGATCCTCTCCGGTCTACTATGGCTACACCTTC
TRBV2	-	TRBJ2-7	13	-	CASSGGGRGEQYF	TGTGCCAGCAGTGGAGGAGGGAGAGGCGAGCAGTACTTC
TRBV5-1	TRBD1	TRBJ1-2	14	-	CASSLEGQGDGYTF	TGCGCCAGCAGCTTGGAGGGACAGGGGGACGGCTACACCTTC
TRBV28	-	TRBJ2-5	15	few	CASSSYRDVQETQYF	TGTGCCAGCAGTTCGTACAGGGACGTCCAAGAGACCCAGTACTTC
TRBV10-2	-	TRBJ1-5	14	few	CASSWGSLNQPQHF	TGCGCCAGCAGTTGGGGCAGCTTAAATCAGCCCCAGCATTTT
TRBV19	-	TRBJ1-1	14	few	CASSMDGTNTEAFF	TGTGCCAGTAGTATGGACGGGACGAACACTGAAGCTTTCTTT
TRBV4-1	-	TRBJ2-7	13	-	CASSQGASYEQYF	TGCGCCAGCAGCCAAGGTGCGTCCTACGAGCAGTACTTC
TRBV19	TRBD2	TRBJ2-4	20	-	CASSFAGTSGYNLAKNIQYF	TGTGCCAGTAGTTTTGCCGGGACTAGCGGGTACAATCTAGCCAAAAACATTCAGTACTTC
TRBV18	-	TRBJ1-1	14	-	CASSPPGGRTEAFF	TGTGCCAGCTCACCACCGGGAGGTAGGACTGAAGCTTTCTTT
TRBV15	-	TRBJ2-1	12	-	CATSRDNNEQFF	TGTGCCACCAGCAGAGATAACAATGAGCAGTTCTTC
TRBV30	-	TRBJ1-1	13	-	CAWSKSMNTEAFF	TGTGCCTGGAGTAAAAGTATGAACACTGAAGCTTTCTTT
TRBV7-3	-	TRBJ2-3	15	once	CASSLTGFSTDTQYF	TGTGCCAGCAGCTTAACGGGGTTTTCCACAGATACGCAGTATTTT
TRBV28	-	TRBJ1-1	11	-	CAGGGRTEAFF	TGTGCCGGGGGTGGGAGGACTGAAGCTTTCTTT
TRBV15	TRBD1	TRBJ1-2	15	-	CATSRPGTALYGYTF	TGTGCCACCAGCAGACCCGGGACAGCACTCTATGGCTACACCTTC
TRBV14	-	TRBJ1-3	11	-	CASSQGNTIYF	TGTGCCAGCAGCCAAGGAAACACCATATATTTT
TRBV30	TRBD1	TRBJ1-5	13	few	CAWTGQGGQPQHF	TGTGCCTGGACCGGACAGGGAGGTCAGCCCCAGCATTTT